The rows below give T cell receptor beta chains drawn from one sample of a study of cytomegalovirus exposure and HLA in healthy donors. TCRdb's copy holds only in-frame clones and misses some; the assay was immunoSEQ multiplex PCR. In the table there are under 200,000 clones, around 80% of which are singletons. What was sequenced was PBMCs. Receptors originate from a middle-aged man in good health and CMV-seronegative. The CDR3 runs from the conserved cysteine through the conserved F or W. Each record gives: clone size, D gene, J gene, V gene, CDR3 DNA, CDR3 protein. D genes are given only for firm matches. A row's size may be missing; if present it is once, few, many or a size class.

size: -; D: TRBD1; J: TRBJ2-7; V: TRBV4-3; DNA: TGCGCCAGCAGCCAAGTTGTGACAGGGACCGAGCAGTACTTC; CDR3: CASSQVVTGTEQYF
size: -; D: -; J: TRBJ2-7; V: TRBV10-3; DNA: TGTGCCATCAGAGCTAGCACTTCGATTCTCTACGAGCAGTACTTC; CDR3: CAIRASTSILYEQYF
size: -; D: TRBD2; J: TRBJ2-1; V: TRBV10-2; DNA: TGCGCCGGCAGCAGTGCCTCCATATCTAGCGGGGGGGACGGTAGAGATGAGCAGTTCTTC; CDR3: CAGSSASISSGGDGRDEQFF
size: -; D: -; J: TRBJ1-5; V: TRBV4-1; DNA: TGCGCCAGCAGCCTCGGCAGGTTGGGCAATCAGCCCCAGCATTTT; CDR3: CASSLGRLGNQPQHF
size: -; D: -; J: TRBJ1-4; V: TRBV16; DNA: TGTGCCAGCAGCCCTTGGTCGGAGGGCCGGATCGAAAAACTGTTTTTT; CDR3: CASSPWSEGRIEKLFF
size: -; D: TRBD1; J: TRBJ2-3; V: TRBV6-1; DNA: TGTGCCAGCAGTGTACAGGGGGTTGGCACAGATACGCAGTATTTT; CDR3: CASSVQGVGTDTQYF
size: -; D: TRBD1; J: TRBJ2-3; V: TRBV7-9; DNA: TGTGCCAGCAGCCTCCAGACAGGGGGAGGCACAGATACGCAGTATTTT; CDR3: CASSLQTGGGTDTQYF
size: -; D: -; J: TRBJ2-2; V: TRBV15; DNA: TGTGCCACCAGCAGCCCGAGGAGGGGGCGGAACACCGGGGAGCTGTTTTTT; CDR3: CATSSPRRGRNTGELFF
size: -; D: TRBD2; J: TRBJ2-5; V: TRBV30; DNA: TGTGCCTGGAGACTAGCGGGAGGGAGGGTGGGTGAGCAGTACTTC; CDR3: CAWRLAGGRVGEQYF
size: -; D: TRBD2; J: TRBJ2-3; V: TRBV7-2; DNA: TGTGCCAGCAGCTTAGGGCCGCTAGCGGGAGGAGATACGCAGTATTTT; CDR3: CASSLGPLAGGDTQYF
size: -; D: TRBD1; J: TRBJ2-1; V: TRBV30; DNA: TGTGCCTGGAGTGTACCCGGGACAGCTTACAATGAGCAGTTCTTC; CDR3: CAWSVPGTAYNEQFF
size: -; D: TRBD1; J: TRBJ2-3; V: TRBV4-1; DNA: TGCGCCAGCGGCGATACAGGGGCCACAGATACGCAGTATTTT; CDR3: CASGDTGATDTQYF
size: -; D: TRBD1; J: TRBJ2-2; V: TRBV30; DNA: TGTGCCTGGAGTGAGACAGGGGCCGGGGAGCTGTTTTTT; CDR3: CAWSETGAGELFF
size: -; D: -; J: TRBJ2-7; V: TRBV5-1; DNA: TGCGCCAGCAGCTTGGCTTTAGGGGGGGACGAGCAGTACTTC; CDR3: CASSLALGGDEQYF
size: -; D: -; J: TRBJ2-1; V: TRBV10-3; DNA: TGTGCCATCAGTGTTGGAGGGGCCCTCAATGAGCAGTTCTTC; CDR3: CAISVGGALNEQFF
size: few; D: -; J: TRBJ2-1; V: TRBV5-6; DNA: TGTGCCAGCAATCGTTTCGATGAGCAGTTCTTC; CDR3: CASNRFDEQFF
size: once; D: TRBD1; J: TRBJ2-7; V: TRBV2; DNA: TGTGCCAGCAGTCGACGGACAGGTAGCTCCTACGAGCAGTACTTC; CDR3: CASSRRTGSSYEQYF
size: -; D: TRBD1; J: TRBJ2-7; V: TRBV25-1; DNA: TGTGCCAGCAGTTGGACAGGAGCCTACGAGCAGTACTTC; CDR3: CASSWTGAYEQYF
size: -; D: -; J: TRBJ2-3; V: TRBV5-4; DNA: TGTGCCAGCAGCTTGGGCGGGAGCACAGATACGCAGTATTTT; CDR3: CASSLGGSTDTQYF
size: few; D: -; J: TRBJ2-5; V: TRBV6-6; DNA: TGTGCCAGCAGTCTACGACTAGTGCAAGAGACCCAGTACTTC; CDR3: CASSLRLVQETQYF
size: -; D: TRBD1; J: TRBJ2-7; V: TRBV29-1; DNA: TGCAGCGTTCTTCTCGGACAGGGGGGCTACGAGCAGTACTTC; CDR3: CSVLLGQGGYEQYF
size: -; D: -; J: TRBJ1-1; V: TRBV2; DNA: TGTGCCAGCAGTGATAACGGACAAATGAACACTGAAGCTTTCTTT; CDR3: CASSDNGQMNTEAFF
size: -; D: -; J: TRBJ1-4; V: TRBV19; DNA: TGTGCCAGTCACGACAGGCGCGCAACTAATGAAAAACTGTTTTTT; CDR3: CASHDRRATNEKLFF
size: -; D: TRBD2; J: TRBJ2-7; V: TRBV10-2; DNA: TGCGCCAGCACAAAGCGGGAGGGCCGCTACGAGCAGTACTTC; CDR3: CASTKREGRYEQYF
size: -; D: TRBD1; J: TRBJ1-2; V: TRBV5-1; DNA: TGCGCCAGCAGCACCTGGACAGGCTATGGCTACACCTTC; CDR3: CASSTWTGYGYTF
size: -; D: TRBD1; J: TRBJ2-1; V: TRBV7-3; DNA: TGTGCCAGCAGACTAGGGACAGGGGACGTTGAGCAGTTCTTC; CDR3: CASRLGTGDVEQFF
size: -; D: TRBD2; J: TRBJ2-3; V: TRBV4-1; DNA: TGCGCCAGCAGCCTAGGGGCTGCGGGAGGGATGACAGATACGCAGTATTTT; CDR3: CASSLGAAGGMTDTQYF
size: -; D: TRBD1; J: TRBJ1-1; V: TRBV7-2; DNA: TGTGCCAGCAGCCCCGAAGGACAGGGGAACACTGAAGCTTTCTTT; CDR3: CASSPEGQGNTEAFF
size: -; D: -; J: TRBJ1-1; V: TRBV19; DNA: TGTGCCAGTAGCTTCACGACCCTCGGGACTGATCAATTTGAAGCTTTCTTT; CDR3: CASSFTTLGTDQFEAFF
size: -; D: -; J: TRBJ2-7; V: TRBV7-6; DNA: TGTGCCAGCAGCCCGACAGGTAACGAGCAGTACTTC; CDR3: CASSPTGNEQYF
size: -; D: TRBD2; J: TRBJ2-1; V: TRBV2; DNA: TGTGCCAGCGCGCTAGCGGGAGGTACCAATTTCAATGAGCAGTTCTTC; CDR3: CASALAGGTNFNEQFF
size: -; D: TRBD1; J: TRBJ1-6; V: TRBV6-5; DNA: TGTGCCAGCAGTTTGGACAGGGCGTCCTATAATTCACCCCTCCACTTT; CDR3: CASSLDRASYNSPLHF
size: once; D: -; J: TRBJ1-1; V: TRBV5-1; DNA: TGCGCCAGCAGCGCGGCCGGAGGGTCCACTGAAGCTTTCTTT; CDR3: CASSAAGGSTEAFF
size: -; D: -; J: TRBJ1-1; V: TRBV6-5; DNA: TGTGCCAGCAGTTACTCGACCAGGGAGGGCACTGAAGCTTTCTTT; CDR3: CASSYSTREGTEAFF
size: -; D: -; J: TRBJ2-7; V: TRBV21-1; DNA: TGTGCCAGCAGCAAAACCGGGTTGCTCTCCTACGAGCAGTACTTC; CDR3: CASSKTGLLSYEQYF
size: few; D: -; J: TRBJ2-7; V: TRBV5-4; DNA: TGTGCCAGCAGCTCCAGGGGATCCCGTCCATACGAGCAGTACTTC; CDR3: CASSSRGSRPYEQYF
size: -; D: -; J: TRBJ2-7; V: TRBV6-1; DNA: TGTGCCAGCAGCAGTCAGGGACTCTACGAGCAGTACTTC; CDR3: CASSSQGLYEQYF
size: -; D: -; J: TRBJ2-4; V: TRBV4-1; DNA: TGCGCCAGCAGCCAAGCCGAGCTCTCTAACATTCAGTACTTC; CDR3: CASSQAELSNIQYF
size: -; D: -; J: TRBJ2-7; V: TRBV27; DNA: TGTGCCAGCAGTTCGGGACGACTAGTGGGTGTCGAGCAGTACTTC; CDR3: CASSSGRLVGVEQYF
size: -; D: TRBD1; J: TRBJ1-5; V: TRBV7-2; DNA: TGTGCCAGCAGCCACGGACAGGGAACCAATCAGCCCCAGCATTTT; CDR3: CASSHGQGTNQPQHF
size: -; D: -; J: TRBJ2-7; V: TRBV15; DNA: TGTGCCACCAGCAGAGACAGTCCCTACGAGCAGTACTTC; CDR3: CATSRDSPYEQYF
size: -; D: -; J: TRBJ1-6; V: TRBV19; DNA: TGTGCCAGTAGTATAGCGGGTAATTCACCCCTCCACTTT; CDR3: CASSIAGNSPLHF
size: -; D: TRBD1; J: TRBJ2-2; V: TRBV7-9; DNA: TGTGCCAGCAGCTCGACAGGGAGCCTTCCGAACACCGGGGAGCTGTTTTTT; CDR3: CASSSTGSLPNTGELFF
size: -; D: TRBD2; J: TRBJ2-1; V: TRBV5-1; DNA: TGCGCCAGCAGCGTCACTAGCGGGGCCTACAATGAGCAGTTCTTC; CDR3: CASSVTSGAYNEQFF
size: -; D: -; J: TRBJ2-7; V: TRBV30; DNA: TGTGCCGGTGACAGGACCGCCTACGAGCAGTACTTC; CDR3: CAGDRTAYEQYF
size: -; D: -; J: TRBJ2-5; V: TRBV5-1; DNA: TGCGCCAGCAGCCAAGACCCCGGAGGCGAGACCCAGTACTTC; CDR3: CASSQDPGGETQYF
size: -; D: -; J: TRBJ1-4; V: TRBV6-1; DNA: TGTGCCAGCAGGCGAACAACTAATGAAAAACTGTTTTTT; CDR3: CASRRTTNEKLFF
size: -; D: -; J: TRBJ2-7; V: TRBV5-4; DNA: TGTGCCAGCAGCCGAGGAACCCTAGCCTCCTACGAGCAGTACTTC; CDR3: CASSRGTLASYEQYF
size: -; D: -; J: TRBJ2-6; V: TRBV12-5; DNA: TGTGCTAGTGGTCCGGAACAGGGTTACTTGACTGGGGCCAACGTCCTGACTTTC; CDR3: CASGPEQGYLTGANVLTF
size: -; D: TRBD2; J: TRBJ2-7; V: TRBV7-2; DNA: TGTGCCAGCAGCCCGGGGACTAGTCCCTACGAGCAGTACTTC; CDR3: CASSPGTSPYEQYF
size: -; D: -; J: TRBJ2-7; V: TRBV29-1; DNA: TGCAGCGTTGGCGGTATCAACGAGCAGTACTTC; CDR3: CSVGGINEQYF
size: -; D: -; J: TRBJ2-1; V: TRBV9; DNA: TGTGCCAGCAGCCCGGGAGTACGGGTAGGGTATGAGCAGTTCTTC; CDR3: CASSPGVRVGYEQFF